This TCR beta chain was recorded in a study of blood T cells in healthy people across ages. The authors ran a second PCR of roughly 6 to 12 cycles using a sample-barcoded 5' primer and a J-beta primer mix. Using its own MiXCR run on the 5' RACE reads, TCRdb lists one record per CDR3 protein. The repertoire holds 1.5 million to 2 million distinct CDR3 sequences, with about 32% as singletons. The ends lost 0 bases at V and 0 bases at J; junction bases unmatched: 10. Germline V gene sequence: CDR1 MNHEY, CDR2 SVGEGT. The CDR3 loop spans 19 amino acids. General study findings and limits: Estimated diversity across one million T cells was deemed an underestimate. Bulk PBMC profiling left naive and antigen-experienced comparisons inconclusive.

This clonotype was observed once. What it binds is unknown. The study recruited healthy Caucasian donors from Russia who were aged about 6 to 95. Total RNA was isolated from each sample in quantities of at least 5.5 micrograms. This TCR derives from a woman in her twenties or thirties in good health. The chain employs TRBV6-2 or TRBV6-3 and TRBJ2-3; 9 bases are shared with TRBD2. Sequencing was performed on blood. CDR3 DNA sequence: TGTGCCAGCAGTTACTCGTCTGCTAGCGGGGAGCCTAGCACAGATACGCAGTATTTT. Residues: CASSYSSASGEPSTDTQYF.